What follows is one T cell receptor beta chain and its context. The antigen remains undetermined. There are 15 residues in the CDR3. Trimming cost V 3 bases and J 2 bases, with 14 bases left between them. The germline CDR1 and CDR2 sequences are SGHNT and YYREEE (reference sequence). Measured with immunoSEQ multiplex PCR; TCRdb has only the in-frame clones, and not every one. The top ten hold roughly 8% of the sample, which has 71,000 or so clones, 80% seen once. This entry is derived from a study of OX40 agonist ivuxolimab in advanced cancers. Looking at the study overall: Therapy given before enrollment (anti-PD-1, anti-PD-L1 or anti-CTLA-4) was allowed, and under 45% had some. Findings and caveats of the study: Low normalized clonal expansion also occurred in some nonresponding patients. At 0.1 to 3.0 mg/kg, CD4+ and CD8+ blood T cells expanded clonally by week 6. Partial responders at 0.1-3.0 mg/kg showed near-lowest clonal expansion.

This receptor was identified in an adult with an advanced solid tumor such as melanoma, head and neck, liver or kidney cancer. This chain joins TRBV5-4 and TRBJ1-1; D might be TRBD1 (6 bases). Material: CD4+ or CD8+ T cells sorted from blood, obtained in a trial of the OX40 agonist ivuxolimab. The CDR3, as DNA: TGTGCCAGCAGCTCCCAGACAGGAGATAACACTGAAGCTTTCTTT. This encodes CASSSQTGDNTEAFF. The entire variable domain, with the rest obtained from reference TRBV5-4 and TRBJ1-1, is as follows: ETGVTQSPTHLIKTRGQQVTLRCSSQSGHNTVSWYQQALGQGPQFIFQYYREEENGRGNFPPRFSGLQFPNYSSELNVNALELDDSALYLCASSSQTGDNTEAFFGQGTRLTVV.